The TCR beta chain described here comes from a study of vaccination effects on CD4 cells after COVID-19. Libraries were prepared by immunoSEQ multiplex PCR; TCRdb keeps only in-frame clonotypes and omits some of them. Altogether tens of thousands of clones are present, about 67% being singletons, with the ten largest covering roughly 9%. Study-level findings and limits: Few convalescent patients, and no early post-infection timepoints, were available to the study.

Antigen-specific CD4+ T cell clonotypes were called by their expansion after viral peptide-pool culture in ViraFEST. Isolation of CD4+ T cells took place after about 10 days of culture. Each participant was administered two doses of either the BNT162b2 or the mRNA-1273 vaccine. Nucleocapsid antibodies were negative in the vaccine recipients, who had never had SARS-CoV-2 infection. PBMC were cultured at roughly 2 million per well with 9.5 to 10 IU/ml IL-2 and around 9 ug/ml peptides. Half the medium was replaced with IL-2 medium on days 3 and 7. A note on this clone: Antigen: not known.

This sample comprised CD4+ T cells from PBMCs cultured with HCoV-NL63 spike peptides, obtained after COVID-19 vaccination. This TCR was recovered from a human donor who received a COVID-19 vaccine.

For the CDR3, the DNA is TGTGCCACCAGCAGAGGTGGGCACAATGAGCAGTTCTTC. This encodes CATSRGGHNEQFF. This chain uses TRBV15 with TRBJ2-1; D remains ambiguous. Germline CDR1 is LNHNV and CDR2 is YYDKDF (reference sequence). The CDR3 totals 13 residues. V shed 1 base and J shed 5 bases, with 6 bases lying between them.